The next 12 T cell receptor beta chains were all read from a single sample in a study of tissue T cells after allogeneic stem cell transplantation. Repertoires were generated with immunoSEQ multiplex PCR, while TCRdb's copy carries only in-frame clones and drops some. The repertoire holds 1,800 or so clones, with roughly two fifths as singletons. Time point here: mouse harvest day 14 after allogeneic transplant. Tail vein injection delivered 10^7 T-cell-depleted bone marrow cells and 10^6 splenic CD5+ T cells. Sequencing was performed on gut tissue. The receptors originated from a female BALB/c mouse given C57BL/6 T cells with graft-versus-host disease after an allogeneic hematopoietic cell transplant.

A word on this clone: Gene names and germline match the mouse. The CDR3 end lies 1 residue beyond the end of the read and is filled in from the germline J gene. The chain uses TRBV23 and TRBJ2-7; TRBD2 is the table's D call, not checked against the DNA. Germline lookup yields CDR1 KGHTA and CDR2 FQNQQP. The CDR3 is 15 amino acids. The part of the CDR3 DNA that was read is TGCTCCAGCAGTCAATCGAGGGGGGGCTCCTATGAACAGTAC. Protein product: CSSSQSRGGSYEQY. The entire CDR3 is CSSSQSRGGSYEQYF. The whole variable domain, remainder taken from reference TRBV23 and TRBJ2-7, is DAAVTQKPRYLIKMKGQEAEMKCIPEKGHTAVFWYQQKQSKELKFLIYFQNQQPLDQIDMVKERFSAVCPSSSLCSLGIRTCEAEDSALYLCSSSQSRGGSYEQYFGPGTRLTVL.

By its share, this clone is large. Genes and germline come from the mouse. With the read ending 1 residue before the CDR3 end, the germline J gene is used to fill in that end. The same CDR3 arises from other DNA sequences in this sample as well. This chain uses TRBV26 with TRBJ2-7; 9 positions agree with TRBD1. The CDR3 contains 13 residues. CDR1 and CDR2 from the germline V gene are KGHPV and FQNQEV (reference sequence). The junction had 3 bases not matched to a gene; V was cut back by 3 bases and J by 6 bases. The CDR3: CASSLDRGGEQYF. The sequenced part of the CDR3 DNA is TGTGCCAGCAGTCTAGACAGGGGGGGTGAACAGTAC.

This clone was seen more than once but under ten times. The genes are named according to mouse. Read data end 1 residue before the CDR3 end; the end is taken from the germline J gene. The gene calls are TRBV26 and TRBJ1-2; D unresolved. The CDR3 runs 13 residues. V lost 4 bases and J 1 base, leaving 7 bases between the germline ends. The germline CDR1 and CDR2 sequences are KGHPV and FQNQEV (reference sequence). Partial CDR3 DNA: TGTGCCAGCAGTCCCGGACTAAACTCCGACTACACC. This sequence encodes CASSPGLNSDYT. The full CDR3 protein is CASSPGLNSDYTF.

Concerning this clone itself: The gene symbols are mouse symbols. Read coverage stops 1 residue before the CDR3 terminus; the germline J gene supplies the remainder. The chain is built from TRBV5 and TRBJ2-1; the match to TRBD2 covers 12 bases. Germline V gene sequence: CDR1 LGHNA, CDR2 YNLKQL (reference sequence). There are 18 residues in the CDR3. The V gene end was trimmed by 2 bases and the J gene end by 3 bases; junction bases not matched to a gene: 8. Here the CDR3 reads CASSQYRDWGALYAEQFF. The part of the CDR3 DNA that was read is TGTGCCAGCAGCCAATACCGGGACTGGGGGGCCCTCTATGCTGAGCAGTTC.

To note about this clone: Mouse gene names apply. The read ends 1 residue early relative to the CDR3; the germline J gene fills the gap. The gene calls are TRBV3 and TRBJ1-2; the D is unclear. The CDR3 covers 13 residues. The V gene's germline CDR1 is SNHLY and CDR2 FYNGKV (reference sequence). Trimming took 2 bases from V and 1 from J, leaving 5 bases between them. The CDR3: CASSLRRNSDYTF. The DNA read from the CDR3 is TGTGCCAGCAGCTTACGCAGAAACTCCGACTACACC.

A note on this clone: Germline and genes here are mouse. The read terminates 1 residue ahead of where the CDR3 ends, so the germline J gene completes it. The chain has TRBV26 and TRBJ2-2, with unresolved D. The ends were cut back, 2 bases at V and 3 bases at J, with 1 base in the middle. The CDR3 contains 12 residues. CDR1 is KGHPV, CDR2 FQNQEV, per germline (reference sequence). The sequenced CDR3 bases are TGTGCCAGCAGTCTGGACACCGGGCAGCTCTAC. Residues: CASSLDTGQLY. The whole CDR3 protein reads CASSLDTGQLYF.

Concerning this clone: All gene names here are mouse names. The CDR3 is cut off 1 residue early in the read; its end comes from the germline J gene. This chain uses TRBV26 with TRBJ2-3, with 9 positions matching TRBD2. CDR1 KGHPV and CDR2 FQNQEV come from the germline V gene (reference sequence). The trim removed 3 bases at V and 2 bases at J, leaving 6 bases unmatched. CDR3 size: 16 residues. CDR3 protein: CASSLGLGGNAETLYF. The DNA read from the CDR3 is TGTGCCAGCAGTCTCGGGCTGGGGGGGAATGCAGAAACGCTGTAT.

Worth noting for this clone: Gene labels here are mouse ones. CDR3 bases read: TGTGCCAGCCCCGACAAAAATTCTGGAAATACGCTCTAT. It translates to CASPDKNSGNTLY. The entire CDR3 protein is CASPDKNSGNTLYF. The rearrangement links TRBV26 to TRBJ1-3, with unresolved D. The read stops 1 residue short of the end of the CDR3; the missing end is completed from the germline J gene. The CDR3 length is 14 residues. V lost 8 bases and J 0 bases, leaving 11 bases between the germline ends. CDR1 and CDR2 (germline): KGHPV, FQNQEV (reference sequence).

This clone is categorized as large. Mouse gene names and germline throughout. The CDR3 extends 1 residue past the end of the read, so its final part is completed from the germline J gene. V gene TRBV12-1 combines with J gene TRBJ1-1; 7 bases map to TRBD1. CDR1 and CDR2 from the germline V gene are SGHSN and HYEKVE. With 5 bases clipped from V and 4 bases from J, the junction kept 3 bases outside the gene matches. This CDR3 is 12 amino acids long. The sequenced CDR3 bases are TGTGCCAGCTTCAGGGGGGCCACAGAAGTCTTC. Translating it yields CASFRGATEVF. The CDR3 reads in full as CASFRGATEVFF.

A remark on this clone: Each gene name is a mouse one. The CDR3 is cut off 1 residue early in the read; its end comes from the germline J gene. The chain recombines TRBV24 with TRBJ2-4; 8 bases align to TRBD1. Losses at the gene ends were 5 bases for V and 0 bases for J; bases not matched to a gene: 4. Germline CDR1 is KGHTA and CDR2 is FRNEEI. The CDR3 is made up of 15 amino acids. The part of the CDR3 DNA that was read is TGTGCCAGCAGTTCGGACAGGGTTAGTCAAAACACCTTGTAC. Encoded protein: CASSSDRVSQNTLY. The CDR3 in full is CASSSDRVSQNTLYF.

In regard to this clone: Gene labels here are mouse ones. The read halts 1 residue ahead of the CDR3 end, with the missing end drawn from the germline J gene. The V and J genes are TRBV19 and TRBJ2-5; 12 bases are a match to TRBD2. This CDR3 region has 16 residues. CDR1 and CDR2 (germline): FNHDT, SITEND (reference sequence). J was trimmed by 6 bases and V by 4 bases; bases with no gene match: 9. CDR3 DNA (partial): TGTGCCAGCAGTCCACCGGGACTGGGGGGAGGTGACACCCAGTAC. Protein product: CASSPPGLGGGDTQY. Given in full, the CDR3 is CASSPPGLGGGDTQYF. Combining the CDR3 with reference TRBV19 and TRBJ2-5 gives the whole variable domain GGIITQTPKFLIGQEGQKLTLKCQQNFNHDTMYWYRQDSGKGLRLIYYSITENDLQKGDLSEGYDASREKKSSFSLTVTSAQKNEMAVFLCASSPPGLGGGDTQYFGPGTRLLVL.

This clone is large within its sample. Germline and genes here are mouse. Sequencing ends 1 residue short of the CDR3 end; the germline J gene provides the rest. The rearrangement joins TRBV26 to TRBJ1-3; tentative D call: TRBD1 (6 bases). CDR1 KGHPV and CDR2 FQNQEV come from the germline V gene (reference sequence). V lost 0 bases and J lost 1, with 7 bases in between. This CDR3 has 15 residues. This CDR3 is CASSLSGQSGNTLYF. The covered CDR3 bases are TGTGCCAGCAGTCTGTCTGGACAGTCTGGAAATACGCTCTAT.